Below are 3 T cell receptor beta chains sequenced from a single sample in a study of blood T cell repertoires in COVID-19. Method: immunoSEQ multiplex PCR; TCRdb's copy keeps in-frame clones and lacks some. Here the sample spans around 100,000 clones, about 90% being singletons. Sequenced material: peripheral blood. The source of these receptors is a woman aged 50 to 65 with COVID-19, enrolled during active disease.

CDR3 DNA sequence: TGTGCCAGCAGCTGGGGACAGGCCAGCTCTGGAAACACCATATATTTT. This sequence encodes CASSWGQASSGNTIYF. This chain connects TRBV13 to TRBJ1-3; TRBD1 matches 8 bases. The junction had 5 bases not matched to a gene; V was cut back by 4 bases and J by 0 bases. The CDR3 length is 16 residues. Germline V lookup: CDR1 PRHDT, CDR2 FYEKMQ (reference sequence).

This rearrangement joins TRBV7-2 to TRBJ2-1; D possibly corresponds to TRBD2 (5 bases). Trimming left V 5 bases short and J 0 bases short, with 11 bases between. Germline CDR1 and CDR2: SGHTA and FQGNSA. The CDR3 contains 15 residues. CDR3 residues: CASSQDWSSYNEQFF. For the CDR3, the DNA is TGTGCCAGCAGCCAGGACTGGAGCTCCTACAATGAGCAGTTCTTC. Full variable domain (remainder filled in from reference TRBV7-2 and TRBJ2-1): GAGVSQSPSNKVTEKGKDVELRCDPISGHTALYWYRQSLGQGLEFLIYFQGNSAPDKSGLPSDRFSAERTGGSVSTLTIQRTQQEDSAVYLCASSQDWSSYNEQFFGPGTRLTVL.

The chain has TRBV3-1 (or the pseudogene TRBV3-2) and TRBJ1-3; D remains ambiguous. The CDR3 is made up of 14 amino acids. The germline CDR1 and CDR2 sequences are LGHDT and YNNKEL (reference sequence). V lost 2 bases and J 2 bases, leaving 7 bases between the germline ends. The CDR3 DNA sequence: TGTGCCAGCAGCCAAAGAGAGGCTGGAAACACCATATATTTT. The encoded protein is CASSQREAGNTIYF.